This is a list of T cell receptor beta chains from one sample in a study of shared clonotypes between healthy human individuals. The data were produced by immunoSEQ multiplex PCR, yet TCRdb's version contains in-frame clones alone and is incomplete. The repertoire includes some 2,500,000 clones, approximately 94% of them detected once, and about 0.34% sits in the top ten. Sequenced: naive CD4+ T cells from PBMCs. Receptors originate from a man between 18 and 35 years old in good health. Some clones in this sample may be carry-over from other donors' samples. Each CDR3 is given with its conserved first and last residue. The D gene is left open where the match is weak. Clone size is not always given. Where it is, it says once, few, many or a class for expanded clones.

v_gene,len,abundance,j_gene,d_gene,CDR3nt,CDR3aa
TRBV7-9,13,.,TRBJ2-5,.,TGTGCCAGCAGCTTAAGGGTGGAAGAGACCCAGTACTTC,CASSLRVEETQYF
TRBV6-6,15,.,TRBJ2-3,.,TGTGCCAGCAGCCTTATCGGCAGGTCTACAGATACGCAGTATTTT,CASSLIGRSTDTQYF
TRBV18,16,.,TRBJ2-2,.,TGTGCCAGCTCCAAACCCGGGACGCAAGGCACCGGGGAGCTGTTTTTT,CASSKPGTQGTGELFF
TRBV11-2,12,once,TRBJ2-3,.,TGTGCCAGCAGCTTAGCGGGAGTCGCGCAGTATTTT,CASSLAGVAQYF
TRBV28,12,.,TRBJ1-2,.,TGTGCCAGCAGTCTGACAGAATATGGCTACACCTTC,CASSLTEYGYTF
TRBV18,15,.,TRBJ1-1,.,TGTGCCAGCTCACCACCGGGGGCGGCGGACACTGAAGCTTTCTTT,CASSPPGAADTEAFF
TRBV18,13,.,TRBJ1-5,.,TGTGCCAGCGGGGCGCGGTTCAATCAGCCCCAGCATTTT,CASGARFNQPQHF
TRBV7-9,14,.,TRBJ1-2,.,TGTGCCAGCAGCTTAGCGGGGGGGAACTATGGCTACACCTTC,CASSLAGGNYGYTF
TRBV6-4,11,.,TRBJ2-1,.,TGTGCCAGCAGAGACCGTTTTGAGCAGTTCTTC,CASRDRFEQFF
TRBV15,15,.,TRBJ2-7,.,TGTGCCACCAGCAGAGCCAGGGCCAGCTCCTACGAGCAGTACTTC,CATSRARASSYEQYF
TRBV29-1,14,.,TRBJ2-7,TRBD1,TGCAGCGTGCAAAAGGGACAGTTTCGCTACGAGCAGTACTTC,CSVQKGQFRYEQYF
TRBV12-5,13,.,TRBJ2-5,.,TGTGCTAGTGGCGGCTCAAAGGGGGAGACCCAGTACTTC,CASGGSKGETQYF
TRBV14,15,.,TRBJ1-4,.,TGTGCCAGCAGCCAAGAGGGGGTGTTACGGGAAAAACTGTTTTTT,CASSQEGVLREKLFF
TRBV6-5,14,.,TRBJ2-3,.,TGTGCCAGCTCTAGTGGGGCACCCACAGATACGCAGTATTTT,CASSSGAPTDTQYF
TRBV19,13,.,TRBJ1-1,.,TGTGCCAGTAGTAGGGGGTCTCACACTGAAGCTTTCTTT,CASSRGSHTEAFF
TRBV2,16,.,TRBJ2-7,TRBD2,TGTGCCAGCAGCGCCCTTAAGGCGGGAGGTTTGTACGAGCAGTACTTC,CASSALKAGGLYEQYF
TRBV28,15,.,TRBJ2-6,TRBD1,TGTGCCAGCAGACCCGGGACAGCTGGGGCCAACGTCCTGACTTTC,CASRPGTAGANVLTF
TRBV29-1,11,once,TRBJ2-7,.,TGCAGCGTTGGTTGGGGGTACGAGCAGTACTTC,CSVGWGYEQYF
TRBV29-1,13,.,TRBJ2-7,.,TGCAGCGTTAAGATGGACCCGAGCGACGAGCAGTACTTC,CSVKMDPSDEQYF
TRBV29-1,13,.,TRBJ1-1,TRBD1,TGCAGCGTCAATGGACAGGGCACGACTGAAGCTTTCTTT,CSVNGQGTTEAFF
TRBV5-6,13,.,TRBJ2-5,.,TGTGCCAGCAGCTTGTTCACAGCAGAGACCCAGTACTTC,CASSLFTAETQYF
TRBV6-1,13,.,TRBJ1-2,.,TGTGCCAGCAGTGTAGGTCCGGGGTATGGCTACACCTTC,CASSVGPGYGYTF